The 8 T cell receptor beta chains below come from one sample, sequenced in a study of identical twins. TCRdb analysed the 5' RACE reads with MiXCR anew, one entry per CDR3 protein. The sample shows more than 1.5 million distinct CDR3 sequences, under 35% of them seen only once. The sequenced sample consisted of cord blood. The source is a newborn girl in good health.

This clonotype was found once. The CDR3 here is CASSLSLRELYEQFF. CDR3 DNA sequence: TGTGCCAGCAGCTTAAGTCTGCGGGAGTTGTACGAGCAGTTCTTC. The chain has TRBV7-2 and TRBJ2-1, with 7 nucleotides matching TRBD2. The CDR3 spans 15 residues. CDR1 and CDR2 (germline): SGHTA, FQGNSA. The junction had 11 bases not matched to a gene; V was cut back by 2 bases and J by 10 bases. The variable domain in full, completed from reference TRBV7-2 and TRBJ2-1, reads GAGVSQSPSNKVTEKGKDVELRCDPISGHTALYWYRQSLGQGLEFLIYFQGNSAPDKSGLPSDRFSAERTGGSVSTLTIQRTQQEDSAVYLCASSLSLRELYEQFFGPGTRLTVL.

This clonotype was counted between two and nine times. The chain uses TRBV12-3 or TRBV12-4 and TRBJ1-5; D remains unclear. V was pared by 3 bases and J by 3 bases, with 9 bases between. The CDR3 runs 14 residues. The CDR3 DNA is TGTGCCAGCAGTTTCCAAGGTCACAATCAGCCCCAGCATTTT. Its protein product is CASSFQGHNQPQHF.

The chain employs TRBV12-3 or TRBV12-4 and TRBJ2-7, with TRBD2 identical over 7 bases. The V and J ends lost 2 bases and 3 bases, in that order; junction bases with no gene match: 7. This CDR3 has 15 residues. The CDR3 coding sequence is TGTGCCAGCAGTTTATACCTAGCGGTGATCTACGAGCAGTACTTC. This translates into CASSLYLAVIYEQYF.

The chain carries TRBV6-1 and TRBJ2-6; D tentatively fits TRBD1 or TRBD2 (6 bases each). Germline V gene lookup returns CDR1 MNHNS and CDR2 SASEGT. Between the trimmed V and J ends, which lost 8 bases and 9 bases, there was a span of 11 bases. This CDR3 contains 12 residues. CDR3 bases: TGTGCCAGCGGGGGGCTCGGCAACGTCCTGACTTTC. Encoded protein: CASGGLGNVLTF.

For this clonotype: Relative to the germline gene, one junction end is altered; a read error may explain this. The chain links TRBV5-1 to TRBJ2-3; D might be TRBD1 (6 bases). The CDR3 contains 13 residues. The germline CDR1 and CDR2 sequences are SGHRS and YFSETQ. The DNA of the CDR3 is TGTGCCAGCAGCTCACACAGGGCAGATACGCAGTATTTT. It translates to CASSSHRADTQYF.

The V gene is TRBV4-1, the J gene TRBJ2-5; 14 nucleotides line up with TRBD2. V lost 3 bases to trimming and J lost 11 bases; unmatched junction nucleotides: 14. CDR3 size: 17 residues. CDR1 MGHRA and CDR2 YSYEKL come from the germline V gene. The CDR3 is CASSHGAGLAGENEQYF. The CDR3 DNA is TGCGCCAGCAGCCACGGAGCGGGACTAGCGGGGGAGAATGAGCAGTACTTC.

This clonotype was seen only a few times. CDR3 amino acids: CSAREGPMSSYNEQFF. CDR3 nucleotides: TGCAGTGCTAGGGAGGGACCCATGAGCTCCTACAATGAGCAGTTCTTC. The J gene is TRBJ2-1, the V gene TRBV20-1, with D tentatively TRBD2 (6 bases). The germline V gene encodes CDR1 DFQATT and CDR2 SNEGSKA (reference sequence). V lost 3 bases and J 0 bases, leaving 15 bases between the germline ends. The CDR3 is 16 residues long.

The chain employs TRBV28 and TRBJ1-4; TRBD1 matches at 7 bases. Germline CDR1 MDHEN, CDR2 SYDVKM. V dropped 5 bases and J dropped 4; count of bases not matched to a gene: 13. The CDR3 has 17 residues. The CDR3 sequence is CASSLRPKTGYNEKLFF. CDR3 nucleotides: TGTGCCAGCAGTCTGAGACCGAAGACAGGGTATAATGAAAAACTGTTTTTT.